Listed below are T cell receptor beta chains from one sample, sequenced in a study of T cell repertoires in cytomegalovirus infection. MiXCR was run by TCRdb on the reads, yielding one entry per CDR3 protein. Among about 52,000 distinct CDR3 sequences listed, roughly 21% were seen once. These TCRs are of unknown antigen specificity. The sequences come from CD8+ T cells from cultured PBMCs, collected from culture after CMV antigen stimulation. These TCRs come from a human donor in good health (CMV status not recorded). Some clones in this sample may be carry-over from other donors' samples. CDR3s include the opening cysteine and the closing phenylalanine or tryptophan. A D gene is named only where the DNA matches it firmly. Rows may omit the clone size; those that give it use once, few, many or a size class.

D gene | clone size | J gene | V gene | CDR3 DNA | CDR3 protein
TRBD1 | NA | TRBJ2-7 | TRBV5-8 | TGTGCCAGCAGCGAACAGGGGATCCCCTACGAGCAGTACTTC | CASSEQGIPYEQYF
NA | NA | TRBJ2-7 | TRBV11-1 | TGTGCCAGCAGCATCGGGACAACCTACGAGCAGTACTTC | CASSIGTTYEQYF
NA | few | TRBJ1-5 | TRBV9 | TGTGCCAGCAGCGTTTGGGACACCGGAGCCCAGCATTTT | CASSVWDTGAQHF
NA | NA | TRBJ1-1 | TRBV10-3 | TGTGCCATCAGTGAGAACAGCAACACTGAAGCTTTCTTT | CAISENSNTEAFF
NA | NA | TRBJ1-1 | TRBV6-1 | TGTGCCAGCAGTGAGTTATTGCGGTGGCAGCCATCGAACACTGAAGCTTTCTTT | CASSELLRWQPSNTEAFF
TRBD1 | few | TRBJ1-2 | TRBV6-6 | TGTGCCAGCAGTTGGACCGCGCGTACAGGGGATGGCTACACCTTC | CASSWTARTGDGYTF
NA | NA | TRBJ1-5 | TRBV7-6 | TGTGCCAGCAGCTGGGAGTTCAATCAGCCCCAGCATTTT | CASSWEFNQPQHF
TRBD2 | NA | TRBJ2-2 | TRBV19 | TGTGCCAGTAGTGGGGGACTAGACAGTTATCCCGGGGAGCTGTTTTTT | CASSGGLDSYPGELFF
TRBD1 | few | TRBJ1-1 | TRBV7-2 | TGTGCCAGCAGCTCACAGGGGGCCCCTGAAGCTTTCTTT | CASSSQGAPEAFF
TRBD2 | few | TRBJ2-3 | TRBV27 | TGTGCCAGCACCCCGAGGGCTAGCGGGGGGCGAAGCACAGATACGCAGTATTTT | CASTPRASGGRSTDTQYF
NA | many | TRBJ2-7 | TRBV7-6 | TGTGCCAGCACCTCCGGGTCGGGACCTGGAGAGCAGTACTTC | CASTSGSGPGEQYF
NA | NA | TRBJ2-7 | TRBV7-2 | TGTGCCAGCAGCCGAGACAACTACGAGCAGTACTTC | CASSRDNYEQYF
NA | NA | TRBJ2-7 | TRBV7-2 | TGTGCCAGCAGCTCCCCGAGAGGGTCCTACGAGCAGTACTTC | CASSSPRGSYEQYF
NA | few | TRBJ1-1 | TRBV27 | TGTGCCAGCAGTTTTCTTGGGGCGTCGGCCACTGAAGCTTTCTTT | CASSFLGASATEAFF
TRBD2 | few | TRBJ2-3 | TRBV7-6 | TGTGCCAGCAGCCGCGTGACTAGCGGGGCCACAGATACGCAGTATTTT | CASSRVTSGATDTQYF
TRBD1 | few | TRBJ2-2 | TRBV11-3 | TGTGCCAGCAGCCCACCGACAGGGGACACCGGGGAGCTGTTTTTT | CASSPPTGDTGELFF
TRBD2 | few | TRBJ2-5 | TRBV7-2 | TGTGCCAGCAGCCTTGGACTAGAAGGGCCGTACTTC | CASSLGLEGPYF
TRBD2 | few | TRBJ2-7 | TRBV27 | TGTGCCAGCAGCCCCGGACTAGCGGGGGGGTCAGGGGAGCAGTACTTC | CASSPGLAGGSGEQYF
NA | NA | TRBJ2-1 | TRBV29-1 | TGCAGCGTTGTGGGCTACACCTCATCCACCTACAATGAGCAGTTCTTC | CSVVGYTSSTYNEQFF
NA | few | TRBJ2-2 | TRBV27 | TGTGCCAGCAGTTTATTACAGATTAACACCGGGGAGCTGTTTTTT | CASSLLQINTGELFF
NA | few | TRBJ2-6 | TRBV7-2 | TGTACCAGCAGCTTCCAAGACCTATCTGGGGCCAACGTCCTGACTTTC | CTSSFQDLSGANVLTF
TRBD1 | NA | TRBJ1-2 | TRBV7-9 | TGTGCCAGCAGCTCGCAGGGGGGAAACTATGGCTACACCTTC | CASSSQGGNYGYTF
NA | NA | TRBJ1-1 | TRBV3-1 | TGTGCCAGCAGCCAAGGCATCCGATACACTGAAGCTTTCTTT | CASSQGIRYTEAFF
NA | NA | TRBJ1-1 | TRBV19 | TGTGCCAGTACCCAGCAGATATTGAACACTGAAGCTTTCTTT | CASTQQILNTEAFF
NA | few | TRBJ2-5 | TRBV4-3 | TGCGCCAGCAGCCAAGATCACAATGGGATGGGGACCCAGTACTTC | CASSQDHNGMGTQYF
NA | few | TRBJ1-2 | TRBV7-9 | TGTGCCAGCAGCTCACAGGCCCTGCGGGGCTACACCTTC | CASSSQALRGYTF
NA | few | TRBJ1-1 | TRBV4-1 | TGCGCCAGCAGCCAAGTGGGAAGGGAAGCTTTCTTT | CASSQVGREAFF